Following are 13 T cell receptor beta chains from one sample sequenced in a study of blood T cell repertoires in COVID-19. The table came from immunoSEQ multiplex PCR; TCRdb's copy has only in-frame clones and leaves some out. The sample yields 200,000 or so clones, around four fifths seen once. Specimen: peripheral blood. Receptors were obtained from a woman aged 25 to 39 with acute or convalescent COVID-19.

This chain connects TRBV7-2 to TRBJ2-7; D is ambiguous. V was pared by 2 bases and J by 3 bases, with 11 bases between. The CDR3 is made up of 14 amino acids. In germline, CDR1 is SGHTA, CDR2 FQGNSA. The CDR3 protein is CASSLFAISYEQYF. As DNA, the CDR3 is TGTGCCAGCAGCTTATTCGCCATCAGCTACGAGCAGTACTTC.

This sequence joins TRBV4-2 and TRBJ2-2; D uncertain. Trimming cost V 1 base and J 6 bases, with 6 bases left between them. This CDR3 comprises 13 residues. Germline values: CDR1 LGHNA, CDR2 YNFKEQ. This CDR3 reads CASSQVSSGELFF. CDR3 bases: TGTGCCAGCAGCCAAGTTAGTTCCGGGGAGCTGTTTTTT.

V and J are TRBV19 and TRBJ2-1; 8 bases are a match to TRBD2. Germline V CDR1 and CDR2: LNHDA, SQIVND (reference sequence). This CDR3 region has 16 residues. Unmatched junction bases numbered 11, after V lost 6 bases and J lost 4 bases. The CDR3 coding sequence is TGTGCCAGTAGGACTCCTTCGGGGGGGAAGTACAATGAGCAGTTCTTC. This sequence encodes CASRTPSGGKYNEQFF.

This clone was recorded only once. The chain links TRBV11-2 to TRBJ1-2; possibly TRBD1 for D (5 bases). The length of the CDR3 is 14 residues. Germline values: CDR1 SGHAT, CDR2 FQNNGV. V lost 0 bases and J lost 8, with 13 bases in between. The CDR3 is CASSLDYDRGGYTF. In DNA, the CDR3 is TGTGCCAGCAGCTTAGATTATGATCGGGGGGGCTACACCTTC.

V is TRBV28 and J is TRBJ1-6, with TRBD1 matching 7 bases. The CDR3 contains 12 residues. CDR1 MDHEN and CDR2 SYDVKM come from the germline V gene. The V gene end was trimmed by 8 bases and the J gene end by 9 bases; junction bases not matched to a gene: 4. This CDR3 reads CASVGGGSPLHF. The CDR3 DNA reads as TGTGCCAGCGTAGGGGGCGGTTCACCCCTCCACTTT.

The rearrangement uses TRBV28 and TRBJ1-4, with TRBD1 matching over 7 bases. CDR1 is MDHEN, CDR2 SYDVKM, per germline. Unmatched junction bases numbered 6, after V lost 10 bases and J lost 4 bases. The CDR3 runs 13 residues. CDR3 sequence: CATGQDFNEKLFF. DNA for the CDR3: TGTGCCACCGGACAGGATTTTAATGAAAAACTGTTTTTT.

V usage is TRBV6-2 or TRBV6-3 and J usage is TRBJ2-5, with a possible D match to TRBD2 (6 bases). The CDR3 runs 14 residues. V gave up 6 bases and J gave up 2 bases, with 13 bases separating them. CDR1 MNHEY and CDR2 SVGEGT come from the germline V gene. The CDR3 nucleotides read TGTGCCAGCAGCGTCCTTAGCGGTCAAGAGACCCAGTACTTC. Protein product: CASSVLSGQETQYF.

The CDR3 DNA reads TGCAGCGTTGATGGTGGCAGGTCGAACACCGGGGAGCTGTTTTTT. It is translated as CSVDGGRSNTGELFF. This rearrangement joins TRBV29-1 to TRBJ2-2, with D uncertain. CDR3 length: 15 amino acids. V lost 3 bases to trimming and J lost 0 bases, with 11 bases between them. Germline CDR1 reads SQVTM; CDR2 reads ANQGSEA.

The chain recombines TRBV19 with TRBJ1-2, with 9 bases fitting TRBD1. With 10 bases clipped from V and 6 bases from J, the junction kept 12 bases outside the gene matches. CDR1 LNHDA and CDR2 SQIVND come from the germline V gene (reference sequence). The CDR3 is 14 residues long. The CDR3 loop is CATRPGQGFNGYTF. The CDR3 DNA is TGTGCCACCCGACCGGGACAGGGTTTCAATGGCTACACCTTC.

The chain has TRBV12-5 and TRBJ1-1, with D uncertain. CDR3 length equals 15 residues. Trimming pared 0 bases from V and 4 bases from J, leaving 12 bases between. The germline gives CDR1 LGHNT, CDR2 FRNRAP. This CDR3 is CASGLVREGGTEAFF. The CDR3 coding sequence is TGTGCTAGTGGTTTGGTACGGGAGGGAGGCACTGAAGCTTTCTTT.

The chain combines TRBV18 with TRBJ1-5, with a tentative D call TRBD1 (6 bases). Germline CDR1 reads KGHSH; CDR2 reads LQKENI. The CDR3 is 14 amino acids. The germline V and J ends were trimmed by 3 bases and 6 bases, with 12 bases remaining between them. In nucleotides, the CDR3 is TGTGCCAGCTCACCCGAAATACAGGGTCAGCCCCAGCATTTT. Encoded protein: CASSPEIQGQPQHF. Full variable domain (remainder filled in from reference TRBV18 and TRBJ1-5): NAGVMQNPRHLVRRRGQEARLRCSPMKGHSHVYWYRQLPEEGLKFMVYLQKENIIDESGMPKERFSAEFPKEGPSILRIQQVVRGDSAAYFCASSPEIQGQPQHFGDGTRLSIL.

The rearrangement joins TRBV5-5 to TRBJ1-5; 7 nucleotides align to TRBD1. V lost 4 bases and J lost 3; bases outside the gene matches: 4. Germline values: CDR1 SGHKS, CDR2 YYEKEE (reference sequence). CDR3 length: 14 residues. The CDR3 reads CASSRQGPNQPQHF. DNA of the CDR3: TGTGCCAGCAGCCGACAGGGCCCCAATCAGCCCCAGCATTTT.

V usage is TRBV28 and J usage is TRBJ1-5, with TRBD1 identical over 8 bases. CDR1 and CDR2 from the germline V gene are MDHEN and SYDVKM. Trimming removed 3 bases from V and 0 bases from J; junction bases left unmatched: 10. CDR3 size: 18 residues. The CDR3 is CASSFPDRDRYSNQPQHF. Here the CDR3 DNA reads TGTGCCAGCAGTTTTCCGGACAGGGACAGATATAGCAATCAGCCCCAGCATTTT.